This T cell receptor (beta chain) stems from a study of Ad26.COV2.S vaccination and SARS-CoV-2 variants. Study background: Sample donor was a member of the COV1001 Ad26.COV2.S trial arm. Ad26.COV2.S given intramuscularly, once or twice 56 days apart. Study results and caveats: Spike-specific TCR breadth was greater after Ad26.COV2.S than placebo.

On this clone itself: What it binds is unknown.

TCRdb's copy holds only in-frame clones and misses some; the assay was immunoSEQ multiplex PCR. The data hold around 350,000 clones, with around 84% observed a single time. As for treatment: around 19 received Ad26.COV2.S at low or high dose, single or two shots; 5 received placebo; per-sample allocation not given. On day 63 after the first injection, vaccine and placebo recipients gave samples. The vaccine delivered Wuhan-strain SARS-CoV-2 spike through an Ad26 vector. V lost 5 bases and J lost 11, with 13 bases in between. This CDR3 has 11 residues. Per germline, CDR1 SGHRS and CDR2 YFSETQ. The sequence derives from a person between 18 and 59 years old who received the Ad26.COV2.S COVID-19 vaccine or a placebo. This chain uses TRBV5-1 with TRBJ1-1, with a possible D match to TRBD1 (6 bases). The source material was peripheral blood, sampled in a trial of Ad26.COV2.S vaccine versus placebo. For the CDR3, the DNA is TGCGCCAGCAGTTCAGGGGATTGGGCTTTCTTT. Translation gives CASSSGDWAFF. The whole variable domain, filled in from reference TRBV5-1 and TRBJ1-1, reads KAGVTQTPRYLIKTRGQQVTLSCSPISGHRSVSWYQQTPGQGLQFLFEYFSETQRNKGNFPGRFSGRQFSNSRSEMNVSTLELGDSALYLCASSSGDWAFFGQGTRLTVV.